The 18 T cell receptor beta chains reported below all come from one sample, sequenced in a study of vaccination and CD4 T cells after COVID-19. Treatment defined: approximately 9-day PBMC culture with coronavirus spike peptide pools or control peptides (ViraFEST assay). An Oncomine TCR Beta short-read assay was used to sequence the DNA from cultured CD4+ T cells. Each CDR3 protein gets one entry after TCRdb re-called the PCR reads with MiXCR. The table has over 20,000 distinct CDR3 sequences, 48% seen once; the top ten hold around 5.5%. These receptors are not linked to any known antigen. Sample: CD4+ T cells from blood, cultured in vitro. These receptors were taken from a human donor who had recovered from COVID-19.

This clonotype has just a few counts. The rearrangement links TRBV24-1 to TRBJ1-2; D remains ambiguous. Germline V gene sequence: CDR1 KGHDR, CDR2 SFDVKD. The CDR3 is 13 amino acids. Between the trimmed V and J ends, which lost 3 bases and 4 bases, there was a span of 8 bases. The CDR3 nucleotides read TGTGCCACCAGTGATGAGTTGTCCTATGGCTACACCTTC. The encoded protein is CATSDELSYGYTF.

This chain links TRBV27 with TRBJ2-1; TRBD2 agrees at 9 bases. From germline, CDR1 is MNHEY and CDR2 SMNVEV (reference sequence). This CDR3 has 15 amino acids. V gave up 3 bases and J gave up 8 bases; unmatched junction bases: 8. The CDR3 region is CASSFKAGGRDEQFF. Written as DNA, the CDR3 is TGTGCCAGCAGTTTCAAGGCGGGAGGGCGCGATGAGCAGTTCTTC.

The sample holds a few counts of this clonotype. V gene TRBV6-1 combines with J gene TRBJ1-5, with D unclear. Germline CDR1 MNHNS, CDR2 SASEGT. The ends were cut back, 7 bases at V and 6 bases at J, with 16 bases in the middle. The length of the CDR3 is 14 residues. The CDR3, as DNA: TGTGCCAGCATCATGGACTTTTCTGGTCAGCCCCAGCATTTT. Translating gives CASIMDFSGQPQHF.

This clonotype came up a few times. A junction end diverges from the germline sequence, so it may reflect a read error. The J gene is TRBJ2-1, the V gene TRBV7-9; TRBD2 might be the D (5 bases). Per the germline V gene, CDR1 is SEHNR and CDR2 is FQNEAQ (reference sequence). CDR3 length: 12 residues. The CDR3 DNA is TGTGCCAGCAGCCGCGACTACCATGAGCAGTTCTTC. Residues: CASSRDYHEQFF.

This clonotype occurred once. The rearrangement joins TRBV5-1 to TRBJ1-1, with 9 nucleotides matching TRBD1. The germline V gene has CDR1 SGHRS and CDR2 YFSETQ. CDR3 length: 16 residues. Trimming took 1 base from V and 0 from J; bases not matched to a gene: 4. Here the CDR3 reads CASSLTGGTMNTEAFF. CDR3 coding DNA: TGCGCCAGCAGCTTGACAGGGGGCACCATGAACACTGAAGCTTTCTTT. Full variable domain (rest looked up from reference TRBV5-1 and TRBJ1-1): KAGVTQTPRYLIKTRGQQVTLSCSPISGHRSVSWYQQTPGQGLQFLFEYFSETQRNKGNFPGRFSGRQFSNSRSEMNVSTLELGDSALYLCASSLTGGTMNTEAFFGQGTRLTVV.

The CDR3 DNA sequence: TGTGCCAGCAGTTCACAATCCGATTCACCCCTCCACTTT. It codes for CASSSQSDSPLHF. J is TRBJ1-6 and V is TRBV6-4; D is unclear. V was clipped by 5 bases and J by 8 bases, with 10 bases between them. Looked up from germline, CDR1 is MRHNA and CDR2 is SNTAGT. The CDR3 length is 13 residues.

The chain has TRBV6-1 and TRBJ1-1; D gene ambiguous. In germline, CDR1 is MNHNS, CDR2 SASEGT. Trimming cost V 5 bases and J 0 bases, with 7 bases left between them. This CDR3 is built from 13 residues. Here the CDR3 reads CASSHPVNTEAFF. CDR3 bases: TGTGCCAGCAGTCACCCCGTGAACACTGAAGCTTTCTTT.

This sequence joins TRBV20-1 and TRBJ2-1; D gene ambiguous. Germline lookup yields CDR1 DFQATT and CDR2 SNEGSKA (reference sequence). The V and J ends lost 1 base and 0 bases respectively, with 13 bases between them. This CDR3 region has 16 residues. CDR3 protein: CSARGAVFGSYNEQFF. The DNA of the CDR3 is TGCAGTGCTAGAGGGGCCGTCTTCGGCTCCTACAATGAGCAGTTCTTC.

The chain is built from TRBV20-1 and TRBJ1-6, with TRBD1 identical over 7 bases. Germline V CDR1 and CDR2: DFQATT, SNEGSKA (reference sequence). The trim removed 2 bases at V and 1 base at J, leaving 8 bases unmatched. This CDR3 contains 17 residues. This CDR3 reads CSARRQGVTSYNSPLHF. For the CDR3, the DNA is TGCAGTGCTAGAAGGCAGGGGGTGACATCCTATAATTCACCCCTCCACTTT.

This clonotype showed up just a few times. This CDR3 is CASSLGEGKQYF. The DNA for the CDR3 is TGTGCCAGCAGCTTAGGTGAGGGAAAGCAGTACTTC. This sequence joins TRBV7-9 and TRBJ2-7, with a tentative D call TRBD2 (5 bases). In germline, CDR1 is SEHNR, CDR2 FQNEAQ (reference sequence). The CDR3 covers 12 residues. V was shortened by 1 base and J by 8 bases, with 9 bases between the two germline ends.

The rearrangement links TRBV24-1 to TRBJ2-2; 11 bases agree with TRBD2. J was trimmed by 2 bases and V by 1 base; bases with no gene match: 5. This CDR3 is 18 amino acids long. CDR1 and CDR2 from the germline V gene are KGHDR and SFDVKD. The CDR3 sequence: CATSDFGGLAGNTGELFF. CDR3 nucleotides: TGTGCCACCAGTGATTTCGGAGGACTAGCGGGTAACACCGGGGAGCTGTTTTTT.

J is TRBJ2-1 and V is TRBV4-1; 13 nucleotides match TRBD2. Looked up from germline, CDR1 is MGHRA and CDR2 is YSYEKL. This CDR3 has 15 residues. With V trimmed by 3 bases and J by 7 bases, 3 bases remained unmatched. The CDR3 region is CASSHPGLAGNEQFF. The CDR3 DNA reads as TGCGCCAGCAGCCATCCGGGACTAGCGGGGAATGAGCAGTTCTTC.

This clonotype has a handful of counts. The chain recombines TRBV11-3 with TRBJ1-2, with D possibly being TRBD1 (6 bases). This CDR3 is built from 14 residues. Germline CDR1 and CDR2: SGHNT and YENEEA. The V and J ends lost 1 base and 4 bases respectively, with 10 bases between them. The CDR3 spells CASSLGGGFYGYTF. In nucleotides, the CDR3 is TGTGCCAGCAGCTTAGGAGGGGGTTTCTATGGCTACACCTTC.

On this clonotype: The junction does not match germline at one end; this may be a read error. This rearrangement joins TRBV27 to TRBJ2-2; 11 bases fit TRBD2. This CDR3 has 18 residues. Germline CDR1 and CDR2: MNHEY and SMNVEV (reference sequence). This CDR3 is CASSLSYSGRASVGELFF. CDR3 in DNA: TGTGCCAGCAGTCTATCATATAGCGGGAGGGCCTCTGTCGGGGAGCTGTTTTTT.

J is TRBJ2-1 and V is TRBV25-1, with D perhaps assigned TRBD1 or TRBD2 (7 bases each). This CDR3 spans 15 amino acids. CDR1 and CDR2 from the germline V gene are MGHDK and SYGVNS. Trimming stripped 7 bases from V and 6 bases from J, with 19 bases between. The CDR3 bases are TGTGCCAGCATCCCGGGGGGACAGCAACTCAATGAGCAGTTCTTC. Translating gives CASIPGGQQLNEQFF.

This chain connects TRBV4-1 to TRBJ2-4, with D perhaps TRBD1 (6 bases). This CDR3 is built from 17 residues. Between the trimmed V and J ends, which lost 1 base and 4 bases, there was a span of 17 bases. CDR1 and CDR2 from the germline V gene are MGHRA and YSYEKL. CDR3 in DNA: TGCGCCAGCAGCCAAGTTGTCTTGAGGCAGGGGAAAAACATTCAGTACTTC. It encodes CASSQVVLRQGKNIQYF.

This sequence joins TRBV11-2 and TRBJ2-4; D may be TRBD2 (5 bases). V gave up 3 bases and J gave up 2 bases, with 14 bases separating them. The germline gives CDR1 SGHAT, CDR2 FQNNGV. The CDR3 is 16 residues long. The DNA for the CDR3 is TGTGCCAGCAGCTTGGGGAGAGGGCTAACCAAAAACATTCAGTACTTC. It encodes CASSLGRGLTKNIQYF.

The chain uses TRBV19 and TRBJ2-5, with TRBD1 matching over 9 bases. CDR3 length equals 14 residues. Trimming removed 2 bases from V and 7 bases from J; junction bases left unmatched: 5. Germline V gene data show CDR1 as LNHDA and CDR2 as SQIVND (reference sequence). CDR3 nucleotide sequence: TGTGCCAGTAGTATAAGGGACAGGGCTGGGACCCAGTACTTC. Protein product: CASSIRDRAGTQYF.